Below are 28 T cell receptor beta chains sequenced from a single sample in a study of cytomegalovirus exposure and HLA in healthy donors. The PCR used 60 Vbeta and 13 Jbeta primers. The method was immunoSEQ multiplex PCR; TCRdb's version includes in-frame clones alone and lacks a portion of them. The sample includes 130,000 or so clones, about four fifths seen only once; the top ten take around 0.99%. The specimen was PBMCs. The origin of the receptors is a male donor in good health and CMV-seronegative.

The rearrangement uses TRBV11-2 and TRBJ2-3, with no clear D. V was cut by 10 bases and J by 2 bases, with 16 bases left in between. Germline assignment: CDR1 SGHAT and CDR2 FQNNGV. The CDR3 has 14 amino acids. The CDR3 sequence: CATRPTGPTDTQYF. The CDR3 DNA reads as TGTGCCACCAGACCCACGGGTCCCACAGATACGCAGTATTTT. The full variable domain, in which reference TRBV11-2 and TRBJ2-3 provide the parts outside the CDR3, is EAGVAQSPRYKIIEKRQSVAFWCNPISGHATLYWYQQILGQGPKLLIQFQNNGVVDDSQLPKDRFSAERLKGVDSTLKIQPAKLEDSAVYLCATRPTGPTDTQYFGPGTRLTVL.

Comments on this clone: Other nucleotide sequences in the sample specify the same CDR3. This sequence joins TRBV30 and TRBJ1-1, with D hard to call. CDR3 length: 13 amino acids. Germline V gene data show CDR1 as GTSNPN and CDR2 as SVGIG (reference sequence). V lost 0 bases, J lost 2 bases, and 7 bases lay in between. CDR3 bases: TGTGCCTGGAGTGTGCGGGAAAACACTGAAGCTTTCTTT. Translated, it gives CAWSVRENTEAFF.

In regard to this clone: A junction end diverges from the germline sequence, so it may reflect a read error. The gene calls are TRBV7-7 and TRBJ2-5, with D unresolved. This CDR3 has 13 amino acids. Germline CDR1 is SSHAT and CDR2 is FNYEAQ (reference sequence). CDR3 protein: CASSYRLRETQYF. The CDR3 region has the DNA TGTGCTAGCAGCTATAGGTTGAGGGAGACCCAGTACTTC.

This sequence joins TRBV15 and TRBJ1-6; D unresolved. CDR1 LNHNV and CDR2 YYDKDF come from the germline V gene (reference sequence). This CDR3 comprises 13 residues. V was trimmed by 0 bases and J by 14 bases, leaving 11 bases between them. The DNA for the CDR3 is TGTGCCACCAGCAGAGATCAGAGGGCCACCCTCCACTTT. Translated: CATSRDQRATLHF.

V usage is TRBV18 and J usage is TRBJ2-1, with 13 bases identical to TRBD2. With 3 bases clipped from V and 7 bases from J, the junction kept 12 bases outside the gene matches. The CDR3 spans 18 residues. Germline V gives CDR1 KGHSH, CDR2 LQKENI. The CDR3 DNA is TGTGCCAGCTCACCGAGACTAGCGGGGGGCAACAGGGGGAATGAGCAGTTCTTC. Translation: CASSPRLAGGNRGNEQFF.

The genes are TRBV27 and TRBJ2-2, with TRBD1 identical over 10 bases. V shed 3 bases and J 6 bases; nucleotides not matched to a gene: 16. The CDR3 is 19 residues long. Germline CDR1 and CDR2: MNHEY and SMNVEV (reference sequence). The CDR3 sequence is CASSFAVPRDRGVSGELFF. Written as DNA, the CDR3 is TGTGCCAGCAGTTTCGCCGTCCCACGGGACAGGGGAGTATCCGGGGAGCTGTTTTTT.

This clone was observed a handful of times. The J gene is TRBJ2-4, the V gene TRBV7-2; D gene uncertain. The CDR3 extends over 12 amino acids. V was shortened by 4 bases and J by 8 bases, with 9 bases between the two germline ends. Germline assignment: CDR1 SGHTA and CDR2 FQGNSA. This CDR3 reads CASSSSRDIQYF. CDR3 DNA: TGTGCCAGCAGCTCATCTCGGGACATTCAGTACTTC.

The chain combines TRBV4-3 with TRBJ1-4; TRBD1 matches 8 bases. Germline V gene sequence: CDR1 LGHNA, CDR2 YSLEER. The CDR3 is 20 residues long. The J segment lost 3 bases and the V segment lost 1 base, leaving 16 bases of the junction unmatched. The CDR3 is CASSQGLEVRARGPNEKLFF. CDR3 DNA: TGCGCCAGCAGCCAAGGCCTAGAAGTCCGCGCCAGGGGGCCTAATGAAAAACTGTTTTTT.

The V call is TRBV28, the J call TRBJ2-6, with D possibly matching TRBD1 (6 bases). The CDR3 runs 18 residues. The V and J ends lost 6 bases and 0 bases respectively, with 18 bases between them. CDR1 is MDHEN, CDR2 SYDVKM, per germline. The CDR3 sequence: CASRPDRTLSSGANVLTF. For the CDR3, the DNA is TGTGCCAGCAGGCCTGACAGGACCCTTAGCTCTGGGGCCAACGTCCTGACTTTC.

This chain uses TRBV30 with TRBJ2-5; TRBD1 matches at 9 bases. Germline V gene lookup returns CDR1 GTSNPN and CDR2 SVGIG (reference sequence). With 5 bases clipped from V and 11 bases from J, the junction kept 15 bases outside the gene matches. This CDR3 is built from 14 residues. The CDR3 here is CAWHPGTGKEEQYF. The CDR3 DNA reads TGTGCCTGGCACCCCGGGACAGGGAAAGAAGAGCAGTACTTC.

The rearrangement joins TRBV5-1 to TRBJ2-7, with TRBD1 matching over 7 bases. CDR3 length equals 15 residues. With V trimmed by 1 base and J by 3 bases, 7 bases remained unmatched. The germline gives CDR1 SGHRS, CDR2 YFSETQ. CDR3 nucleotides: TGCGCCAGCAGCTTGATCGAGGCAGGGGGCTACGAGCAGTACTTC. Its protein is CASSLIEAGGYEQYF. Full variable domain (remainder filled in from reference TRBV5-1 and TRBJ2-7): KAGVTQTPRYLIKTRGQQVTLSCSPISGHRSVSWYQQTPGQGLQFLFEYFSETQRNKGNFPGRFSGRQFSNSRSEMNVSTLELGDSALYLCASSLIEAGGYEQYFGPGTRLTVT.

A single count supports this clone. This chain uses TRBV7-9 with TRBJ2-3; 9 bases line up with TRBD2. V lost 0 bases and J lost 5; bases outside the gene matches: 9. Germline values: CDR1 SEHNR, CDR2 FQNEAQ (reference sequence). The CDR3 has 17 amino acids. CDR3 sequence: CASSLAPAGGQGDTQYF. The CDR3 coding sequence is TGTGCCAGCAGCTTAGCGCCAGCGGGGGGCCAGGGAGATACGCAGTATTTT.

The chain recombines TRBV15 with TRBJ2-5; the match to TRBD1 covers 7 bases. There are 13 residues in the CDR3. Germline CDR1 reads LNHNV; CDR2 reads YYDKDF (reference sequence). Trimming removed 3 bases from V and 7 bases from J; junction bases left unmatched: 5. The CDR3 here is CATSRGQMGTQYF. CDR3 nucleotides: TGTGCCACCAGCAGGGGACAGATGGGGACCCAGTACTTC.

This chain joins TRBV5-4 and TRBJ2-7, with TRBD2 identical over 8 bases. CDR1 and CDR2 from the germline V gene are SGHNT and YYREEE (reference sequence). CDR3 length: 15 amino acids. Trimming took 4 bases from V and 3 from J; bases not matched to a gene: 9. CDR3: CASSLRAGALYEQYF. DNA of the CDR3: TGTGCCAGCAGCCTCCGAGCGGGGGCCCTCTACGAGCAGTACTTC.

The chain carries TRBV6-6 and TRBJ1-1; D unresolved. Germline V gene sequence: CDR1 MNHNY, CDR2 SVGAGI (reference sequence). V was clipped by 6 bases and J by 0 bases, with 17 bases between them. The CDR3 consists of 16 residues. CDR3 protein: CASSPYDFRMNTEAFF. CDR3 DNA: TGTGCCAGCAGCCCCTACGACTTCCGTATGAACACTGAAGCTTTCTTT.

This clone was picked up one time. The chain couples TRBV5-1 to TRBJ2-5; 9 nucleotides align to TRBD1. J lost 4 bases, V lost 4 bases, and 8 bases had no gene match. CDR3 length: 15 residues. The germline gives CDR1 SGHRS, CDR2 YFSETQ. In nucleotides, the CDR3 is TGCGCCAGCAGCGGGACACAGGGGGCATCAGAGACCCAGTACTTC. It translates to CASSGTQGASETQYF.

This clone came up a few times. Other nucleotide sequences in the sample specify the same CDR3. The genes are TRBV27 and TRBJ2-5, with 7 positions matching TRBD2. Germline values: CDR1 MNHEY, CDR2 SMNVEV (reference sequence). The CDR3 runs to 14 residues. V lost 2 bases, J lost 5 bases, and 5 bases stayed unmatched. Here the CDR3 DNA reads TGTGCCAGCAGTTTAGAGCGGGGAGGCGAGACCCAGTACTTC. This sequence encodes CASSLERGGETQYF.

This clone was found once. The chain has TRBV27 and TRBJ1-5; maybe TRBD1 (6 bases). V dropped 4 bases and J dropped 2 bases, with 18 bases sitting between them. The length of the CDR3 is 17 residues. Germline CDR1 is MNHEY and CDR2 is SMNVEV (reference sequence). CDR3 sequence reads: CASSSSPDSLGNQPQHF. CDR3 bases: TGTGCCAGCAGTTCCTCCCCGGACAGTTTGGGCAATCAGCCCCAGCATTTT.

This sequence joins TRBV6-1 and TRBJ1-5, with D perhaps TRBD1 (5 bases). V lost 4 bases and J 0 bases, leaving 13 bases between the germline ends. The CDR3 loop spans 16 amino acids. Germline-derived CDR1 and CDR2 are MNHNS and SASEGT. CDR3 sequence: CASSARRQNSNQPQHF. CDR3 nucleotide sequence: TGTGCCAGCAGTGCCCGGAGACAGAATAGCAATCAGCCCCAGCATTTT.

In its sample, this clone was seen a few times. The rearrangement uses TRBV5-1 and TRBJ1-1; the D is unclear. Per the germline V gene, CDR1 is SGHRS and CDR2 is YFSETQ. The ends were cut back, 1 base at V and 1 base at J, with 8 bases in the middle. CDR3 length: 14 amino acids. CDR3 residues: CASSLTSSNTEAFF. CDR3 DNA sequence: TGCGCCAGCAGCTTGACTTCCTCGAACACTGAAGCTTTCTTT. Full variable domain (outside the CDR3, taken from reference TRBV5-1 and TRBJ1-1): KAGVTQTPRYLIKTRGQQVTLSCSPISGHRSVSWYQQTPGQGLQFLFEYFSETQRNKGNFPGRFSGRQFSNSRSEMNVSTLELGDSALYLCASSLTSSNTEAFFGQGTRLTVV.

The chain carries TRBV29-1 and TRBJ1-2; 7 bases align to TRBD1. There are 13 residues in the CDR3. Germline V CDR1 and CDR2: SQVTM, ANQGSEA. Losses at the gene ends were 5 bases for V and 2 bases for J; bases not matched to a gene: 5. The CDR3 region is CSVSQGWNYGYTF. The CDR3 DNA sequence: TGCAGCGTTTCACAGGGGTGGAACTATGGCTACACCTTC.

The gene calls are TRBV10-3 and TRBJ1-1; TRBD1 might be the D (5 bases). This CDR3 spans 12 amino acids. The V gene lost 6 bases and the J gene lost 1 base, with 6 bases spanning the gap. The germline V gene encodes CDR1 ENHRY and CDR2 SYGVKD. The CDR3 DNA is TGTGCCATCAGCAGGGAGAACACTGAAGCTTTCTTT. The encoded protein is CAISRENTEAFF.

The CDR3: CALGTGALQETQYF. The CDR3 coding sequence is TGTGCCTTGGGGACAGGCGCACTCCAAGAGACCCAGTACTTC. The chain uses TRBV30 and TRBJ2-5, with TRBD1 matching 8 bases. The CDR3 loop spans 14 amino acids. The J segment lost 1 base and the V segment lost 7 bases, leaving 8 bases of the junction unmatched. CDR1 GTSNPN and CDR2 SVGIG come from the germline V gene (reference sequence).

The chain is built from TRBV6-5 and TRBJ2-1; the D gene is possibly TRBD2 (7 bases). Germline V gives CDR1 MNHEY, CDR2 SVGAGI. V was shortened by 2 bases and J by 9 bases, with 20 bases between the two germline ends. The CDR3 consists of 16 residues. The CDR3 DNA reads TGTGCCAGCAGTTACGACTGGTCGGGGGGCTCCGGTGAGCAGTTCTTC. Translating it yields CASSYDWSGGSGEQFF.

The chain recombines TRBV6-6 with TRBJ2-5; no reliable D call. Germline CDR1 is MNHNY and CDR2 is SVGAGI (reference sequence). The CDR3 is made up of 13 amino acids. V was shortened by 0 bases and J by 2 bases, with 4 bases between the two germline ends. CDR3 residues: CASSYSRQETQYF. CDR3 bases: TGTGCCAGCAGTTACTCGAGGCAAGAGACCCAGTACTTC.

The chain has TRBV25-1 and TRBJ2-3; 11 nucleotides agree with TRBD1. The V gene's germline CDR1 is MGHDK and CDR2 SYGVNS. The CDR3 totals 15 residues. J gave up 3 bases and V 6 bases, and 5 bases lay outside the gene matches. The CDR3 region has the DNA TGTGCCAGCAGCTGGACAGGGGGCATAACAGATACGCAGTATTTT. It encodes CASSWTGGITDTQYF.

This clone was detected once. The rearrangement uses TRBV10-3 and TRBJ2-5, with 9 bases fitting TRBD1. CDR1 and CDR2 (germline): ENHRY, SYGVKD. The CDR3 covers 14 residues. V was clipped by 4 bases and J by 5 bases; unmatched bases: 5. The CDR3 nucleotides read TGTGCCATCAGTGGACAGGGGGTAGGGGAGACCCAGTACTTC. The encoded protein is CAISGQGVGETQYF.

This chain connects TRBV20-1 to TRBJ2-5; D remains unclear. Trimming pared 6 bases from V and 2 bases from J, leaving 4 bases between. Germline loops: CDR1 DFQATT, CDR2 SNEGSKA (reference sequence). This CDR3 region has 10 residues. This CDR3 reads CSAPQETQYF. CDR3 DNA sequence: TGCAGTGCCCCTCAAGAGACCCAGTACTTC.